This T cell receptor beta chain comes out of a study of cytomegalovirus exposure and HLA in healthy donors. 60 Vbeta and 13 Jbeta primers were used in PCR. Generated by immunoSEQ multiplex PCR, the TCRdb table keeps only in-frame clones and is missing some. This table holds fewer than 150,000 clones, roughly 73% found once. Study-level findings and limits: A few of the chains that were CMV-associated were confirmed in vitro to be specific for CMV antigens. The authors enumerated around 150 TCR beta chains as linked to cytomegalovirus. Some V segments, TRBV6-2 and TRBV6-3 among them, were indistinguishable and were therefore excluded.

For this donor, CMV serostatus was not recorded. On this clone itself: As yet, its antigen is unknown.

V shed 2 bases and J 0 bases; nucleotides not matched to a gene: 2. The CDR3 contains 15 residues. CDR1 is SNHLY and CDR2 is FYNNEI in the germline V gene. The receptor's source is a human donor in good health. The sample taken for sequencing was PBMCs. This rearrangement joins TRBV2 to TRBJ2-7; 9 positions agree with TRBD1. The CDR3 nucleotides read TGTGCCAGCAGTGAACCGGGACAGGGCTCCTACGAGCAGTACTTC. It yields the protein CASSEPGQGSYEQYF. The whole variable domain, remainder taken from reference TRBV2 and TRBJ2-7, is EPEVTQTPSHQVTQMGQEVILRCVPISNHLYFYWYRQILGQKVEFLVSFYNNEISEKSEIFDDQFSVERPDGSNFTLKIRSTKLEDSAMYFCASSEPGQGSYEQYFGPGTRLTVT.